Below, 15 T cell receptor beta chains from the same sample are listed, as sequenced in a study of OX40 agonist ivuxolimab in advanced cancers. The assay was immunoSEQ multiplex PCR, and TCRdb's table has in-frame clones only and misses some. The sample lists approximately 92,000 clones, approximately 94% occurring once. Material: CD4+ or CD8+ T cells sorted from blood, obtained in a trial of the OX40 agonist ivuxolimab. All receptors come from an adult with an advanced solid tumor such as melanoma, head and neck, liver or kidney cancer.

V usage is TRBV5-8 and J usage is TRBJ1-5; a possible D gene is TRBD1 (6 bases). V gave up 4 bases and J gave up 2 bases, with 10 bases separating them. The CDR3 sequence is 14 residues long. Germline V gene sequence: CDR1 SGHTS, CDR2 YDEGEE. This chain's CDR3 is CASSPAGGNQPQHF. The DNA of the CDR3 is TGTGCCAGCAGCCCCGCAGGGGGCAATCAGCCCCAGCATTTT.

The V gene is TRBV7-6, the J gene TRBJ2-2, with D unclear. CDR1 and CDR2 from the germline V gene are SGHVS and FNYEAQ. CDR3 length: 16 residues. Trimming took off 1 base at V and 4 bases at J, with 13 bases between the two ends. CDR3 in amino acids: CASSLVSQASTGELFF. The DNA of the CDR3 is TGTGCCAGCAGCTTAGTAAGCCAGGCCAGCACCGGGGAGCTGTTTTTT. Together with reference TRBV7-6 and TRBJ2-2, the CDR3 gives the full variable domain: GAGVSQSPRYKVTKRGQDVALRCDPISGHVSLYWYRQALGQGPEFLTYFNYEAQQDKSGLPNDRFSAERPEGSISTLTIQRTEQRDSAMYRCASSLVSQASTGELFFGEGSRLTVL.

The V gene is TRBV28, the J gene TRBJ2-2; 8 nucleotides align to TRBD1. The germline CDR1 and CDR2 sequences are MDHEN and SYDVKM. The CDR3 is made up of 18 amino acids. V gave up 3 bases and J gave up 0 bases; unmatched junction bases: 9. In DNA, the CDR3 is TGTGCCAGCAGTTTTTCACAGGGGGGACCGACGAACACCGGGGAGCTGTTTTTT. Translated: CASSFSQGGPTNTGELFF.

The V and J genes are TRBV7-3 and TRBJ1-1; possible D gene TRBD1, 6 bases. The germline V and J ends were trimmed by 4 bases and 7 bases, with 13 bases remaining between them. In germline, CDR1 is SGHTA, CDR2 FQGTGA. The CDR3 covers 13 residues. CDR3 region: CASSSTGTGEAFF. Written as DNA, the CDR3 is TGTGCCAGCAGCTCTACAGGGACGGGTGAAGCTTTCTTT.

The V gene is TRBV4-2, the J gene TRBJ2-1, with a tentative D call TRBD2 (6 bases). This CDR3 contains 15 residues. Germline CDR1 is LGHNA and CDR2 is YNFKEQ. V lost 0 bases to trimming and J lost 7 bases, with 13 bases between them. CDR3 sequence (DNA): TGTGCCAGCAGCCAAGAAGCCCGGAGGGCGAATGAGCAGTTCTTC. It specifies CASSQEARRANEQFF.

This chain uses TRBV19 with TRBJ2-7; D uncertain. With 4 bases removed from V and 0 bases from J, the gap between germline ends came to 10 bases. In germline, CDR1 is LNHDA, CDR2 SQIVND (reference sequence). CDR3 size: 14 residues. The CDR3 nucleotides are TGTGCCAGTAGTAGGAGCCCGGACTCCTACGAGCAGTACTTC. Amino acids: CASSRSPDSYEQYF. The whole variable domain, remainder taken from reference TRBV19 and TRBJ2-7, is DGGITQSPKYLFRKEGQNVTLSCEQNLNHDAMYWYRQDPGQGLRLIYYSQIVNDFQKGDIAEGYSVSREKKESFPLTVTSAQKNPTAFYLCASSRSPDSYEQYFGPGTRLTVT.

The J gene is TRBJ1-5, the V gene TRBV4-3; D remains ambiguous. The CDR3 consists of 13 residues. Trimming shortened V by 6 bases and J by 9 bases, and 15 bases separated the two germline ends. Per germline, CDR1 LGHNA and CDR2 YSLEER. The CDR3 nucleotides are TGCGCCAGCAGGGCAGGCCCGGTGGGGCCCCAGCATTTT. Translation: CASRAGPVGPQHF.

The rearrangement links TRBV7-9 to TRBJ1-1, with D unclear. Germline V CDR1 and CDR2: SEHNR, FQNEAQ (reference sequence). CDR3 length equals 13 residues. V shed 4 bases and J shed 0 bases, with 6 bases lying between them. CDR3 sequence reads: CASSSTMNTEAFF. CDR3 nucleotides: TGTGCCAGCAGCTCGACAATGAACACTGAAGCTTTCTTT.

The CDR3 DNA sequence: TGTGCCAGCAGCCCCGGGACAGGGGCCTACAATGAGCAGTTCTTC. As protein: CASSPGTGAYNEQFF. This chain connects TRBV5-5 to TRBJ2-1, with 10 bases fitting TRBD1. The CDR3 runs 15 residues. The J segment lost 2 bases and the V segment lost 4 bases, leaving 3 bases of the junction unmatched. CDR1 SGHKS and CDR2 YYEKEE come from the germline V gene (reference sequence). The variable domain in full, with the rest retrieved from reference TRBV5-5 and TRBJ2-1, is DAGVTQSPTHLIKTRGQQVTLRCSPISGHKSVSWYQQVLGQGPQFIFQYYEKEERGRGNFPDRFSARQFPNYSSELNVNALLLGDSALYLCASSPGTGAYNEQFFGPGTRLTVL.

The rearrangement links TRBV9 to TRBJ2-1; 10 nucleotides align to TRBD1. The germline V gene has CDR1 SGDLS and CDR2 YYNGEE. V was pared by 3 bases and J by 8 bases, with 11 bases of the junction left unmatched. This CDR3 is 16 amino acids long. Here the CDR3 reads CASSGRDRGKGDEQFF. For the CDR3, the DNA is TGTGCCAGCAGCGGCCGGGACAGGGGAAAGGGGGATGAGCAGTTCTTC.

The chain recombines TRBV28 with TRBJ2-5; no firm D call. Trimming removed 2 bases at V and 2 bases at J, with 6 bases between. In germline, CDR1 is MDHEN, CDR2 SYDVKM. There are 13 residues in the CDR3. CDR3 amino acids: CASSLGQQETQYF. CDR3 coding DNA: TGTGCCAGCAGTTTAGGGCAGCAAGAGACCCAGTACTTC.

The chain joins TRBV7-2 to TRBJ2-1; D not certain. Deletions cut 3 bases from V and 5 bases from J, with 8 bases between. This CDR3 contains 13 residues. Germline V CDR1 and CDR2: SGHTA, FQGNSA. Here the CDR3 reads CASSLDPNNEQFF. As DNA, the CDR3 is TGTGCCAGCAGCTTGGACCCGAACAATGAGCAGTTCTTC.

The chain is built from TRBV7-6 and TRBJ2-7; D may correspond to TRBD1 or TRBD2 (6 bases each). Trimming removed 6 bases at V and 5 bases at J, with 11 bases between. The CDR3 spans 12 residues. Germline assignment: CDR1 SGHVS and CDR2 FNYEAQ. The CDR3: CASRPGEDEQYF. DNA for the CDR3: TGTGCCAGCAGACCAGGGGAGGACGAGCAGTACTTC. Variable domain in full (rest from reference TRBV7-6 and TRBJ2-7): GAGVSQSPRYKVTKRGQDVALRCDPISGHVSLYWYRQALGQGPEFLTYFNYEAQQDKSGLPNDRFSAERPEGSISTLTIQRTEQRDSAMYRCASRPGEDEQYFGPGTRLTVT.

The V gene is TRBV6-5, the J gene TRBJ2-5; 8 bases fit TRBD1. The CDR3 is 15 amino acids. V lost 0 bases and J lost 4; bases outside the gene matches: 4. From germline, CDR1 is MNHEY and CDR2 SVGAGI. CDR3 DNA: TGTGCCAGCAGTTACTCATGGACAGGGCGAGAGACCCAGTACTTC. It specifies CASSYSWTGRETQYF.

The CDR3: CASSLQGWNEKLFF. The CDR3 nucleotides read TGTGCCAGCAGTTTACAGGGGTGGAATGAAAAACTGTTTTTT. The chain joins TRBV6-5 to TRBJ1-4; 7 positions agree with TRBD1. The CDR3 is 14 amino acids. Trimming cost V 4 bases and J 5 bases; bases outside gene matches: 4. CDR1 MNHEY and CDR2 SVGAGI come from the germline V gene.